The T cell receptor (beta chain) described here comes from a study of early T cells in non-severe SARS-CoV-2 infection. Trimming pared 1 base from V and 1 base from J, leaving 10 bases between. This CDR3 spans 15 amino acids. MiXCR was run by TCRdb on the 5' RACE reads, yielding one entry per CDR3 protein. Among 36,000 or so distinct CDR3 sequences listed, 4.1% were seen once. At least ten counts were recorded for this clonotype. The clonotype was recovered from an adult who was a healthcare worker with PCR-confirmed SARS-CoV-2 infection or an uninfected control (not recorded which). Sequences were obtained from whole blood. The chain uses TRBV12-3 or TRBV12-4 and TRBJ1-1, with D unclear. This CDR3 is CASSLEAGGNTEAFF. CDR3 sequence (DNA): TGTGCCAGCAGTTTAGAGGCAGGAGGGAACACTGAAGCTTTCTTT.